This T cell receptor (beta chain) originates from a study of memory CD4+ T cells and cytomegalovirus serostatus. Single viable CD3+CD4+CD8-CD45RO+ cells were sorted as the memory CD4+ T cells. Some clones are missing from TCRdb's copy, which holds only in-frame ones; the method was immunoSEQ multiplex PCR. The repertoire consists of approximately 56,000 clones, with roughly 82% occurring once and the leading ten covering 0.4% to 0.5%. V shed 1 base and J shed 5 bases, with 11 bases lying between them. Germline V gene lookup returns CDR1 LGHNT and CDR2 FRNRAP. CDR3 length equals 14 residues. Specimen: memory CD4+ T cells from blood. This receptor was taken from an adult in good health and CMV-seronegative. The V gene is TRBV12-5, the J gene TRBJ2-5; D remains unclear. In nucleotides, the CDR3 is TGTGCTAGTGGTTTGGATCTGGAAGGGGAGACCCAGTACTTC. Residues: CASGLDLEGETQYF.